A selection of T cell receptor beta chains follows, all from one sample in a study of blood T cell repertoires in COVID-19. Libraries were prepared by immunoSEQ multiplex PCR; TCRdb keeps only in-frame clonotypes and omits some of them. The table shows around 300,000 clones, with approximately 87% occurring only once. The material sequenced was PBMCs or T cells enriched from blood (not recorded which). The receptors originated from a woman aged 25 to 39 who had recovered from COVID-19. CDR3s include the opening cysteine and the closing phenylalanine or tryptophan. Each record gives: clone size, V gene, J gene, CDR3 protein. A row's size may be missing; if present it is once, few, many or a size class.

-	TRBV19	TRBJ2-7	CASVGQGSYEQYF
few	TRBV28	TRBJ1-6	CASSQILGPLHF
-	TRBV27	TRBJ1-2	CASGYRRAGYTF
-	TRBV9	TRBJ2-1	CASSTGLAVVDEQFF
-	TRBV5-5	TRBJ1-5	CASSLLGGDSNQPQHF
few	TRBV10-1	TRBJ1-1	CASSSGGLTEAFF
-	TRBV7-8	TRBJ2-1	CASSLVGQAGAPYGEQFF
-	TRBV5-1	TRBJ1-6	CASSLWDRPRGDSPLHF
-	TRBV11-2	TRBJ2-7	CASSLEAAVFGVSDEQYF
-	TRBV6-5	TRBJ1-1	CASETGGADTEAFF
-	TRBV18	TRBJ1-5	CASSRGDRGSNQPQHF
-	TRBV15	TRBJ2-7	CATSEGLSPNEQYF
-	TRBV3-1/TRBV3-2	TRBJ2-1	CASSQELWVMRGGREQFF
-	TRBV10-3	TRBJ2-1	CAISNDRGAYNEQFF
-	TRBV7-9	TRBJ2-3	CASSQTSTSITDTQYF
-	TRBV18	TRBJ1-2	CASSPIVGGKTNYGYTF
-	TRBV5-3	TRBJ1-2	CARSLTAPNYGYTF
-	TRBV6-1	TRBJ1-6	CASSEGHSRYNSPLHF
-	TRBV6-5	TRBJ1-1	CAGGESLNTEAFF
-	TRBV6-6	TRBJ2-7	CASTRGGSSYEQYF
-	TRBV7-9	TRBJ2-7	CASLGQGSYEQYF
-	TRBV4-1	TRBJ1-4	CASSLTPGQGGEKLFF
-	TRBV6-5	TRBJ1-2	CASSYTQGLGIYTF
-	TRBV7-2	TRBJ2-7	CASSAGTGVAYEQYF
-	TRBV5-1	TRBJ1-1	CASSFFWTGTKNTEAFF
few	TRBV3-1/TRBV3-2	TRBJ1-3	CASSQGVVSSGNTIYF
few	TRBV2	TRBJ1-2	CARQTTDYGYTF
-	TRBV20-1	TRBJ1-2	CSASPLYGYTF
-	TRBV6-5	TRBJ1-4	CASSYSPGTEKLFF
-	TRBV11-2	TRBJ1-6	CASSFSRPGQGPKIYNSPLHF
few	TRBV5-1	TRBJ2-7	CASSLQGAEQYF
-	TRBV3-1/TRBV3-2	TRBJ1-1	CASSRRGANEAFF
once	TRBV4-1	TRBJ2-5	CASSQETGTSEQETQYF
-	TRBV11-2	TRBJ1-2	CASSSDRGGGYTF
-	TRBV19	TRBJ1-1	CASSILTGYEGTEAFF
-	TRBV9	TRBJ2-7	CASSVGVSLGHTYEQYF